This TCR beta chain was captured by sequencing in a study of T cells in Graves' hyperthyroidism and ophthalmopathy. Study overall: Blood was drawn when the patient was first diagnosed and still untreated.

Study-wide results and limits: Ophthalmopathy could be told apart from stable hyperthyroidism with a 13 V-J model.

Authors of the study amplified TCR beta CDR3 regions from RNA transcripts. TCR CDR3 regions were first amplified by RT-PCR with HTBI primers. TCRdb passed the multiplex PCR reads through MiXCR, listing each CDR3 protein once. In the table there are fewer than 300,000 distinct CDR3 sequences, around 15% of which are singletons. Diagnoses were made from clinical symptoms, serum measures (thyroxine and TRAb), thyroid ultrasound and orbital computed tomography. Extraction of PBMCs used more than 8.5 ml of fresh peripheral blood. This clonotype has more than one count but fewer than ten. Its antigen is unidentified. The origin of this receptor is a woman aged 45 to 65 with Graves' hyperthyroidism that later progressed to Graves' ophthalmopathy. The sample taken for sequencing was blood.

Here the CDR3 DNA reads TGCGCCAGCAGCCTTTACAGGGAGGGAGGCGAGCAGTACTTC. This encodes CASSLYREGGEQYF. This chain connects TRBV4-1 to TRBJ2-7, with a weak D call TRBD2 (7 bases). In germline, CDR1 is MGHRA, CDR2 YSYEKL. The CDR3 length is 14 residues. The V and J ends lost 4 bases and 6 bases respectively, with 16 bases between them.